Following are 7 T cell receptor beta chains from one sample sequenced in a study of T-cell reconstitution after alpha-beta-depleted transplantation in children. Preparation of the TCRbeta library used unique molecular identifiers. In TCRdb, the PCR reads were re-called with MiXCR into one record per CDR3 protein. The sample includes about a million distinct CDR3 sequences, 25% to 35% of them seen just once. Sequencing used PBMCs, mostly from graft donor cells, obtained 360 days after TCRalphabeta/CD19-depleted stem cell transplant. The receptor set was obtained from a boy less than two years old who had a stem cell transplant for SCID, so the T cells may come from the graft donor.

J is TRBJ2-7 and V is TRBV15; TRBD2 matches 9 bases. Germline V gene data show CDR1 as LNHNV and CDR2 as YYDKDF (reference sequence). The CDR3 loop spans 15 amino acids. After removal of 3 bases from V and 3 bases from J, the junction contained 6 bases not matched to a gene. The CDR3 DNA reads as TGTGCCACCAGCAGGACCAGCGGGGGGCTCTACGAGCAGTACTTC. It translates to CATSRTSGGLYEQYF.

This clonotype turned up a few times. The chain has TRBV27 and TRBJ1-5, with D possibly TRBD1 on 5 matching bases. Trimming pared 0 bases from V and 4 bases from J, leaving 10 bases between. Germline V gene lookup returns CDR1 MNHEY and CDR2 SMNVEV (reference sequence). The CDR3 consists of 15 residues. The CDR3 nucleotides are TGTGCCAGCAGTTTATCGGGGCAGAAAAATCAGCCCCAGCATTTT. This encodes CASSLSGQKNQPQHF.

This clonotype was observed at least ten times. The chain links TRBV7-2 to TRBJ2-7; weak D call: TRBD1 (6 bases). V lost 5 bases and J 5 bases, leaving 16 bases between the germline ends. This CDR3 has 14 amino acids. From germline, CDR1 is SGHTA and CDR2 FQGNSA. CDR3 DNA: TGTGCCAGCAGCCCGCGACAGGAAGCTCACGAGCAGTACTTC. It codes for CASSPRQEAHEQYF.

This chain connects TRBV20-1 to TRBJ1-4; 9 bases fit TRBD1. The V and J ends lost 2 bases and 8 bases, in that order; junction bases with no gene match: 6. The CDR3 runs 14 residues. Per germline, CDR1 DFQATT and CDR2 SNEGSKA (reference sequence). In nucleotides, the CDR3 is TGCAGTGCTAGATTCGGGACAGGGCGAGAAAAACTGTTTTTT. It is translated as CSARFGTGREKLFF.

V and J are TRBV5-1 and TRBJ2-3, with 10 bases that match TRBD1. The V gene's germline CDR1 is SGHRS and CDR2 YFSETQ. The CDR3 spans 15 residues. Unmatched junction bases numbered 4, after V lost 3 bases and J lost 3 bases. The CDR3 nucleotides are TGCGCCAGCAGCTCGTTGGACAGGGGGACAGATACGCAGTATTTT. Its protein product is CASSSLDRGTDTQYF.

This clonotype was recorded once. The CDR3 region has the DNA TGCGCCACCGATAACCTTGGCGGGACAAGGCCCGATCATTCCCCCTCTGGAAACACCATATATTTT. It specifies CATDNLGGTRPDHSPSGNTIYF. This chain uses TRBV10-2 with TRBJ1-3; TRBD1 is a possible D gene (6 bases). The CDR3 runs to 22 residues. Germline CDR1 reads WSHSY; CDR2 reads SAAADI. Trimming removed 10 bases from V and 0 bases from J, with 37 bases in between.

This clonotype was counted only a few times. The chain uses TRBV20-1 and TRBJ2-1; 10 bases align to TRBD2. V lost 6 bases to trimming and J lost 2 bases; unmatched junction nucleotides: 4. CDR3 length: 14 residues. Germline V gene data show CDR1 as DFQATT and CDR2 as SNEGSKA (reference sequence). The CDR3 sequence is CSAQTSGPYNEQFF. The CDR3 bases are TGCAGTGCGCAGACTAGCGGGCCCTACAATGAGCAGTTCTTC.